The entry below describes one T cell receptor (beta chain). MiXCR was run by TCRdb on the RT-PCR reads, yielding one entry per CDR3 protein. The profile shows about a million distinct CDR3 sequences, approximately 18% of them singletons. This sample was taken from a study of patients and donors after allogeneic stem cell transplantation. Germline lookup yields CDR1 SGHNT and CDR2 YYREEE (reference sequence). CDR3 length: 19 amino acids. With 3 bases removed from V and 0 bases from J, the gap between germline ends came to 22 bases. This TCR derives from a human donor who was either an allogeneic HSCT recipient or a stem cell or donor lymphocyte infusion donor (not recorded which). It is not recorded whose cells these are; they may come from a transplant donor. Sequencing was done on a sample of blood, either unsorted or a sorted T cell fraction (not recorded which). This rearrangement joins TRBV5-4 to TRBJ1-3, with a weak D call TRBD1 (5 bases). Here the CDR3 reads CASSWITPRGRSSGNTIYF. DNA of the CDR3: TGTGCCAGCAGCTGGATAACCCCCCGGGGACGGTCCTCTGGAAACACCATATATTTT.